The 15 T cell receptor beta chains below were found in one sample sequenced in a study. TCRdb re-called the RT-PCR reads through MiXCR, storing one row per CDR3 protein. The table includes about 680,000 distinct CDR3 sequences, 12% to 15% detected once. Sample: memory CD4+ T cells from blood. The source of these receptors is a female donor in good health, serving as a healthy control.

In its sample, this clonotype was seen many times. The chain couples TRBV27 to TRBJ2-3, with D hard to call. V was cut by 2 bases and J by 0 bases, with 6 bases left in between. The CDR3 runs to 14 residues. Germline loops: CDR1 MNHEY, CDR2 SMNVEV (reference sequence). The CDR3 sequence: CASSLAPSTDTQYF. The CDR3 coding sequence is TGTGCCAGCAGTTTAGCACCAAGCACAGATACGCAGTATTTT.

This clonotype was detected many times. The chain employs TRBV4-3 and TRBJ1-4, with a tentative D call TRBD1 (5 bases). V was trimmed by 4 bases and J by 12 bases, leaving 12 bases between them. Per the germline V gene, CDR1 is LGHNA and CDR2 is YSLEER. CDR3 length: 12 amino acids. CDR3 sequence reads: CASSPQGGELFF. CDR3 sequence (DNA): TGCGCCAGCAGCCCGCAGGGAGGTGAACTGTTTTTT.

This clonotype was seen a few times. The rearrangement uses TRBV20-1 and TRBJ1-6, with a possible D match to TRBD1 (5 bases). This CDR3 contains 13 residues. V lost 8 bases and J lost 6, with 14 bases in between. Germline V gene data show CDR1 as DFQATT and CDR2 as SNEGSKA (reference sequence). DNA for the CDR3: TGCAGTACAAGGGGAGTGGGTAATTCACCCCTCCACTTT. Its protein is CSTRGVGNSPLHF.

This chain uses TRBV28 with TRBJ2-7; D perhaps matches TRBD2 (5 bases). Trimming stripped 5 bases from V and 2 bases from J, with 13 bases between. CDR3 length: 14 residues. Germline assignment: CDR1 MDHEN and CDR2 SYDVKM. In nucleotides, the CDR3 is TGTGCCAGCAGTCGACTACCCTATGCCTACGAGCAGTACTTC. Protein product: CASSRLPYAYEQYF.

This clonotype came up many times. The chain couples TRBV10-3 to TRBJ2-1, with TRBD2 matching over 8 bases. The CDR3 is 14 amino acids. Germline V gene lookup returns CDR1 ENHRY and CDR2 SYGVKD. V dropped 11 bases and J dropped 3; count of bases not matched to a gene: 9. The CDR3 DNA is TGTGCCCTCTCACCGGGAGGGCGCTACAATGAGCAGTTCTTC. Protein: CALSPGGRYNEQFF.

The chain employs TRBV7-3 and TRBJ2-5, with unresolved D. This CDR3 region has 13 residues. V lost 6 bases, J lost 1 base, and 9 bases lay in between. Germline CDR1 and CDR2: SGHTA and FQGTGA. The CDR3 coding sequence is TGTGCCAGCAGTACGGTAGGCCAAGAGACCCAGTACTTC. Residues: CASSTVGQETQYF. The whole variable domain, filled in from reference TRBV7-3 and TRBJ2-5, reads GAGVSQTPSNKVTEKGKYVELRCDPISGHTALYWYRQSLGQGPEFLIYFQGTGAADDSGLPNDRFFAVRPEGSVSTLKIQRTERGDSAVYLCASSTVGQETQYFGPGTRLLVL.

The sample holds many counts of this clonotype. CDR3 loop: CASSPGGPYEQYF. The CDR3 bases are TGTGCCAGCAGTCCCGGAGGCCCCTACGAGCAGTACTTC. The chain couples TRBV7-2 to TRBJ2-7; maybe TRBD2 (5 bases). Germline V lookup: CDR1 SGHTA, CDR2 FQGNSA. The CDR3 consists of 13 residues. V lost 6 bases to trimming and J lost 2 bases, with 11 bases between them.

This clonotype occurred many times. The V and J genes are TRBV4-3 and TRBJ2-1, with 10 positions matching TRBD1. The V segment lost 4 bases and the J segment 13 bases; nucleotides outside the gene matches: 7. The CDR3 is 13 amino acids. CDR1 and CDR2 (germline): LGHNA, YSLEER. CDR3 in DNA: TGCGCCAGCAGCCCCGGCCGGGACAGGGGCCAGTTCTTC. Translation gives CASSPGRDRGQFF.

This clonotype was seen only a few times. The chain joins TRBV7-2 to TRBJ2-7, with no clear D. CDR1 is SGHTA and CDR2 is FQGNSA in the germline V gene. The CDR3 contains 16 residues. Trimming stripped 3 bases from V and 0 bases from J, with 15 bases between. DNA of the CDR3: TGTGCCAGCAGCTTCGGCGGAGTGAGAAGCTCCTACGAGCAGTACTTC. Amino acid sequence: CASSFGGVRSSYEQYF.

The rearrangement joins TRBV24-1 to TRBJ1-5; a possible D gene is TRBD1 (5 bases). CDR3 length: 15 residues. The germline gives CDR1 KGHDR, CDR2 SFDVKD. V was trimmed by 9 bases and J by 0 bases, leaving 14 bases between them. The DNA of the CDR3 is TGTGCCACCGGCGGGGGGGACTATAGCAATCAGCCCCAGCATTTT. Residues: CATGGGDYSNQPQHF.

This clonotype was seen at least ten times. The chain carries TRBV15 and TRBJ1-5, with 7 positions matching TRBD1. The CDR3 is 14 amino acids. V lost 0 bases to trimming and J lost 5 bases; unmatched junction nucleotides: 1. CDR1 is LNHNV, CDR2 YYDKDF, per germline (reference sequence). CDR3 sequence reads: CATSREGQYQPQHF. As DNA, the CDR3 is TGTGCCACCAGCAGAGAGGGACAGTATCAGCCCCAGCATTTT.

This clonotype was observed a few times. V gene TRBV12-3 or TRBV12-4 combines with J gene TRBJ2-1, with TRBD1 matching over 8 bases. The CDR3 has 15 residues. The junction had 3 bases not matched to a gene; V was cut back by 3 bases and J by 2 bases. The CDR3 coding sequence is TGTGCCAGCAGTTTGTCCAGGGGGCCCTACAATGAGCAGTTCTTC. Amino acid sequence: CASSLSRGPYNEQFF.

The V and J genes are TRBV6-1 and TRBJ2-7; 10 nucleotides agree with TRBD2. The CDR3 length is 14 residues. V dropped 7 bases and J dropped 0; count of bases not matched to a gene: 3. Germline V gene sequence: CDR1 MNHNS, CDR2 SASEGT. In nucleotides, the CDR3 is TGTGCCAGCACCGGGACTAGCGTCTCCTACGAGCAGTACTTC. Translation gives CASTGTSVSYEQYF.

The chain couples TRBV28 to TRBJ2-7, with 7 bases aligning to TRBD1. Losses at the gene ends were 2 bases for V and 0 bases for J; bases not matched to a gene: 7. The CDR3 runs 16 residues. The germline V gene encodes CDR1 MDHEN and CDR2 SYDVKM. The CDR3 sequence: CASSLGTVFDSYEQYF. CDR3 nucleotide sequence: TGTGCCAGCAGTTTAGGGACAGTCTTCGACTCCTACGAGCAGTACTTC.

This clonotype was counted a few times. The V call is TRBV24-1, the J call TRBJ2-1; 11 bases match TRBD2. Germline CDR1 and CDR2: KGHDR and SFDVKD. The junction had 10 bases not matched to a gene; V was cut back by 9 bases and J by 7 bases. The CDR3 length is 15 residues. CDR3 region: CATRDIAGGRNEQFF. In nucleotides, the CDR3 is TGTGCCACCCGCGATATAGCGGGAGGGCGGAATGAGCAGTTCTTC.